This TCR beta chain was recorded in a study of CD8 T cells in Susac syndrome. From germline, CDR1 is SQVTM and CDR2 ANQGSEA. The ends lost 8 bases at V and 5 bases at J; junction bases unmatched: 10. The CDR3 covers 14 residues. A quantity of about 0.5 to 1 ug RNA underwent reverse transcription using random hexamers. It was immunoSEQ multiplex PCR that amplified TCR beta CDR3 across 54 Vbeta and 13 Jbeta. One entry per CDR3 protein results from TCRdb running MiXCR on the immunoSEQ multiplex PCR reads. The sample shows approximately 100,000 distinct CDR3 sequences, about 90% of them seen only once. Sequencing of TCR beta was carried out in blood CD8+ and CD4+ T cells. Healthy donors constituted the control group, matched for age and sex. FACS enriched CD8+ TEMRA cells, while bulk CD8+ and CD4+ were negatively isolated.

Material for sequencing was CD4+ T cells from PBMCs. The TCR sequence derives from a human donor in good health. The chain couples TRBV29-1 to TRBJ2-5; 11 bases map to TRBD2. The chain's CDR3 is CSSTSGSSVETQYF. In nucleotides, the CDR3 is TGCAGCTCCACTAGCGGGAGCTCTGTTGAGACCCAGTACTTC.